This TCR beta chain comes out of a study of beta chain features in type 1 diabetes. The germline V gene encodes CDR1 MGHRA and CDR2 YSYEKL. The J segment lost 5 bases and the V segment lost 4 bases, leaving 7 bases of the junction unmatched. CDR3 length equals 16 residues. Findings of the study overall: Any PCR bias toward short templates would affect both groups alike. When VDJ junctions were examined, type 1 diabetes patients showed fewer insertions and more deletions.

This clone was seen just once. Its antigen is undetermined. cDNA synthesis used the whole RNA isolate, giving expressed TCRB sequences. Repertoires were generated with immunoSEQ multiplex PCR, while TCRdb's copy carries only in-frame clones and drops some. The table records under 900,000 clones, roughly 15% of them present only once. The chain has TRBV4-1 and TRBJ2-3, with 12 nucleotides matching TRBD2. The source of this sequence is a young woman in good health. Sequenced: naive CD4+ T cells from blood. Here the CDR3 DNA reads TGCGCCAGCAGCCGCGGACTAGCGGGATCGGAAGATACGCAGTATTTT. Translating gives CASSRGLAGSEDTQYF.